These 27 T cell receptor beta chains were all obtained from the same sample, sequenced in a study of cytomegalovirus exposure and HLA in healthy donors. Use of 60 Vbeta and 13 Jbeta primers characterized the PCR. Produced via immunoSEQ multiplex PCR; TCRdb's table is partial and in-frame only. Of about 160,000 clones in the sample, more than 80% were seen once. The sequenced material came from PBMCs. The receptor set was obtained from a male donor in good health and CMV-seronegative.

The CDR3 nucleotides are TGCAGCGTTGAGTCAGCGGGGGACACTGAAGCTTTCTTT. This sequence encodes CSVESAGDTEAFF. V is TRBV29-1 and J is TRBJ1-1; TRBD1 might be the D (5 bases). There are 13 residues in the CDR3. In germline, CDR1 is SQVTM, CDR2 ANQGSEA. V shed 3 bases and J shed 3 bases, with 11 bases lying between them.

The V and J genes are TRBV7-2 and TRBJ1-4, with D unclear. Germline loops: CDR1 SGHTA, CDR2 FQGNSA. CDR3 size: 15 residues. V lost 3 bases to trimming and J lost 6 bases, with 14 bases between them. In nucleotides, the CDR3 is TGTGCCAGCAGCTTCCCGAGACGAGGGTATGAAAAACTGTTTTTT. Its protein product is CASSFPRRGYEKLFF.

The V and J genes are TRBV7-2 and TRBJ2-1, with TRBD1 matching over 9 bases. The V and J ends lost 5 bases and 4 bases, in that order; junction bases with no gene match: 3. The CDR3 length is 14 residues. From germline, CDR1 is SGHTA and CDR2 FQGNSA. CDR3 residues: CASSRTGAYNEQFF. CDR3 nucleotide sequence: TGTGCCAGCAGCCGGACAGGGGCGTACAATGAGCAGTTCTTC.

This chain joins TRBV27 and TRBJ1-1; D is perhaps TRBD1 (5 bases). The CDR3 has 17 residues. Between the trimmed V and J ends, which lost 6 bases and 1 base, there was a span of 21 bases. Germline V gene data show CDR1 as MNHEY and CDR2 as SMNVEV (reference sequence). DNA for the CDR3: TGTGCCAGCAGAGGATTTTATCTAGGGGTCGAGAACACTGAAGCTTTCTTT. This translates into CASRGFYLGVENTEAFF.

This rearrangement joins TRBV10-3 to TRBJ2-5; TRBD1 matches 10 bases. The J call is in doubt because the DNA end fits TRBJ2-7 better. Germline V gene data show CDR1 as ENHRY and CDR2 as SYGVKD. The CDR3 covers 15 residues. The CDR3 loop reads CAISEGQGDTYEQYF. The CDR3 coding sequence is TGTGCCATCAGTGAGGGACAGGGGGATACCTACGAGCAGTACTTC.

The chain's CDR3 is CASSQENRNYGYTF. The CDR3 nucleotides read TGCGCCAGCAGCCAAGAAAACAGGAACTATGGCTACACCTTC. The chain joins TRBV4-3 to TRBJ1-2, with D maybe TRBD1 (5 bases). The germline V and J ends were trimmed by 0 bases and 2 bases, with 7 bases remaining between them. Germline CDR1 and CDR2: LGHNA and YSLEER. This CDR3 comprises 14 residues.

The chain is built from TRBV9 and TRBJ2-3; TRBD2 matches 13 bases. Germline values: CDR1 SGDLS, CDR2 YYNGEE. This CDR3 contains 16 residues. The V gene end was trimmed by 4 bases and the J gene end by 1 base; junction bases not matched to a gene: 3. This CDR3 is CASSTGLAGGTDTQYF. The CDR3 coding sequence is TGTGCCAGCAGCACCGGACTAGCGGGAGGCACAGATACGCAGTATTTT.

CDR3 protein: CASSRRGYDYGYTF. Here the CDR3 DNA reads TGTGCCAGTAGTCGGCGGGGGTATGACTATGGCTACACCTTC. The chain employs TRBV19 and TRBJ1-2; D possibly corresponds to TRBD1 (5 bases). The V end lost 5 bases, the J end lost 3 bases, and 13 bases lay between the germline ends. This CDR3 has 14 amino acids. CDR1 is LNHDA, CDR2 SQIVND, per germline (reference sequence). The full variable domain, its missing parts supplied by reference TRBV19 and TRBJ1-2, is DGGITQSPKYLFRKEGQNVTLSCEQNLNHDAMYWYRQDPGQGLRLIYYSQIVNDFQKGDIAEGYSVSREKKESFPLTVTSAQKNPTAFYLCASSRRGYDYGYTFGSGTRLTVV.

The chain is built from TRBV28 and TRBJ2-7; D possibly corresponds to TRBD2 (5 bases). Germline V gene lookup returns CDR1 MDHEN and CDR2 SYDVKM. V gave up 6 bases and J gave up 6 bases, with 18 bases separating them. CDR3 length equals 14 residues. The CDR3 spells CASRDRGRTLEQYF. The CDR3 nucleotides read TGTGCCAGCAGAGACCGAGGGCGAACGCTCGAGCAGTACTTC.

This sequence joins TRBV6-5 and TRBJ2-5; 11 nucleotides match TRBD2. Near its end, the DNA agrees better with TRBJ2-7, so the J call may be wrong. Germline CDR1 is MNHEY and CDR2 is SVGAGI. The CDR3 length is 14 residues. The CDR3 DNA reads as TGTGCCAGCATTCGACTAGCGGGGTCCTACGAGCAGTACTTC. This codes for CASIRLAGSYEQYF.

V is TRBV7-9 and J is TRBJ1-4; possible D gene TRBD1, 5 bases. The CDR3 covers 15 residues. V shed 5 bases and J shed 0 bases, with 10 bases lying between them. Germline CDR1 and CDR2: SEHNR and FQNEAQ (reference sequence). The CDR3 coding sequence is TGTGCCAGCAGCCCGACAGTTGCAACTAATGAAAAACTGTTTTTT. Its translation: CASSPTVATNEKLFF.

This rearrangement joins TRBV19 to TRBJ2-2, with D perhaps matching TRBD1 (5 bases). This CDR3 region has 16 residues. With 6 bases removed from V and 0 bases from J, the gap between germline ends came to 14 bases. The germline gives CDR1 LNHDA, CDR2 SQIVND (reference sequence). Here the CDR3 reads CASRGNRTPNTGELFF. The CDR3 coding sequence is TGTGCCAGTAGAGGCAACAGGACCCCGAACACCGGGGAGCTGTTTTTT.

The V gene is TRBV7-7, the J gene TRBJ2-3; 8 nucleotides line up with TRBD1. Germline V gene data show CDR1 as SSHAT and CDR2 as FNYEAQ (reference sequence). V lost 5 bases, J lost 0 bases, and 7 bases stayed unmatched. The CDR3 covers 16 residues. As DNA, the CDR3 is TGTGCCAGCAGCCCTTACCAGGGGGCAAGCACAGATACGCAGTATTTT. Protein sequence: CASSPYQGASTDTQYF.

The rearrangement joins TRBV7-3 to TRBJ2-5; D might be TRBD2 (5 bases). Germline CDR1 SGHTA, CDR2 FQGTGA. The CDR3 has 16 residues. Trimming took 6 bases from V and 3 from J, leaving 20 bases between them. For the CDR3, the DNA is TGTGCCAGCAGTTTCGATAGCGCCTTGGGCAAAGAGACCCAGTACTTC. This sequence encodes CASSFDSALGKETQYF.

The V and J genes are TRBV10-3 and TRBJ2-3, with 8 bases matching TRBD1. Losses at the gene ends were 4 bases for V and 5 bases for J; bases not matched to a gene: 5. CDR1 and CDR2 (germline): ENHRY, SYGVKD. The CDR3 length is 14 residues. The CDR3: CAISGRGQGDTQYF. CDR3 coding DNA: TGTGCCATCAGTGGCAGGGGGCAGGGAGATACGCAGTATTTT.

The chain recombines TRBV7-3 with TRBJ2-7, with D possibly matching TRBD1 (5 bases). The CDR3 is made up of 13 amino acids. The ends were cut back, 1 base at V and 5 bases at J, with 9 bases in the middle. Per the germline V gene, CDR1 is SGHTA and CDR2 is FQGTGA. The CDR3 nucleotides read TGTGCCAGCAGCTTAAAGGGGTCTAACGAGCAGTACTTC. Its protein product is CASSLKGSNEQYF.

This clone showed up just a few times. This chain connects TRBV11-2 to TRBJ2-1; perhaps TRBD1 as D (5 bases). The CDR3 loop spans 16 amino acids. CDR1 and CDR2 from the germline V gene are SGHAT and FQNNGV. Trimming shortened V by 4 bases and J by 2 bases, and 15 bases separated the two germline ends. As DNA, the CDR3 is TGTGCCAGCAGCTCACATTCAGGGTTCACCTACAATGAGCAGTTCTTC. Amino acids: CASSSHSGFTYNEQFF. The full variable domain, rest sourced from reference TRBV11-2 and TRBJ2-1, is EAGVAQSPRYKIIEKRQSVAFWCNPISGHATLYWYQQILGQGPKLLIQFQNNGVVDDSQLPKDRFSAERLKGVDSTLKIQPAKLEDSAVYLCASSSHSGFTYNEQFFGPGTRLTVL.

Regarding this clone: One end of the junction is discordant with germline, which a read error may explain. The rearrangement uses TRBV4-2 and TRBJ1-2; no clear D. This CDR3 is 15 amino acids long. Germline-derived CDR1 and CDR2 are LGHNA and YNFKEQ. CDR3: CASSQGPEGSRGYPF. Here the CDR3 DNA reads TGTGCCAGCAGCCAAGGACCCGAGGGATCACGAGGCTACCCCTTC.

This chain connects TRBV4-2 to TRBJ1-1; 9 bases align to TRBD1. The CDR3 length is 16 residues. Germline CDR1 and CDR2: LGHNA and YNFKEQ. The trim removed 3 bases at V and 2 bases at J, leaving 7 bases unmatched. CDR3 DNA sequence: TGTGCCAGCAGCCAGGCCGGACAGGGGATTAACACTGAAGCTTTCTTT. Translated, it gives CASSQAGQGINTEAFF.

The CDR3 DNA sequence: TGCGCCAGCAGCCAAGAAGAGGAGTGGAATGAAAAACTGTTTTTT. It codes for CASSQEEEWNEKLFF. This rearrangement joins TRBV4-1 to TRBJ1-4; no reliable D call. V was cut by 0 bases and J by 5 bases, with 10 bases left in between. The CDR3 has 15 amino acids. The germline gives CDR1 MGHRA, CDR2 YSYEKL.

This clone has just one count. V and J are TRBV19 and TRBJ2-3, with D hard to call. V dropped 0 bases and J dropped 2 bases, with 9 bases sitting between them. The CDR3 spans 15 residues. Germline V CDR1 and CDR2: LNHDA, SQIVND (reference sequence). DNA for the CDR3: TGTGCCAGTAGTATAGATGAGGAATCCACAGATACGCAGTATTTT. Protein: CASSIDEESTDTQYF.

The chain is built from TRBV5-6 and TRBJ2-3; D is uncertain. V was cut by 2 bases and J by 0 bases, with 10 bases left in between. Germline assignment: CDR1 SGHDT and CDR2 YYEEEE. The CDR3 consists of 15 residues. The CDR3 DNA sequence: TGTGCCAGCAGCTTCCGCAGATCTAGCACAGATACGCAGTATTTT. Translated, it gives CASSFRRSSTDTQYF.

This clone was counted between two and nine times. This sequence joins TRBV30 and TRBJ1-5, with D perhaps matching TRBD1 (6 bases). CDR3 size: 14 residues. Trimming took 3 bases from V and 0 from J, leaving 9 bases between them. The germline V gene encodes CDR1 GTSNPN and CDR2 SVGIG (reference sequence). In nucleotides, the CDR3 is TGTGCCTGGAGACAGGGTAATAGCAATCAGCCCCAGCATTTT. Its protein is CAWRQGNSNQPQHF.

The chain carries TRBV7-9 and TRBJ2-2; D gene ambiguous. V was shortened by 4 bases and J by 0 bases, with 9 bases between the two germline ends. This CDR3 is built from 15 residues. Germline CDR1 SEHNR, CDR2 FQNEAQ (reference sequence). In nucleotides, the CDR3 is TGTGCCAGCAGCTCGATACAAGCGAACACCGGGGAGCTGTTTTTT. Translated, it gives CASSSIQANTGELFF.

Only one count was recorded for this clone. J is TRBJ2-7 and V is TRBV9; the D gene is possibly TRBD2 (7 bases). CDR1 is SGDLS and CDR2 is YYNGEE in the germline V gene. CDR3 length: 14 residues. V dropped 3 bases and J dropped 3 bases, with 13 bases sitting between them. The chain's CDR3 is CASSADGGLYEQYF. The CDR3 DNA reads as TGTGCCAGCAGCGCCGACGGGGGGCTCTACGAGCAGTACTTC.

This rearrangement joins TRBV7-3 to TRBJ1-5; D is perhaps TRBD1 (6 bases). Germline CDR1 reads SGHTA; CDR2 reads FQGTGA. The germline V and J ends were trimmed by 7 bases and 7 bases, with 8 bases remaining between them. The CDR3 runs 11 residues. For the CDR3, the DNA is TGTGCCAGCATGGACAGACAGCCCCAGCATTTT. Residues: CASMDRQPQHF.

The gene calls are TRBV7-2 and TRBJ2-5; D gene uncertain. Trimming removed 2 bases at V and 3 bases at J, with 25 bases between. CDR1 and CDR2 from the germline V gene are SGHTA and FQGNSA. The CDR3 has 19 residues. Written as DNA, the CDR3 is TGTGCCAGCAGCTTATCCCCCCCGGCCCTTCCCTTCGGAGAAGAGACCCAGTACTTC. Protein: CASSLSPPALPFGEETQYF.